The clone carrying this TCR beta chain was seen only a few times. Its target is not known. Trimming pared 4 bases from V and 2 bases from J, leaving 13 bases between. Looked up from germline, CDR1 is MNHEY and CDR2 is SMNVEV (reference sequence). The CDR3 spans 15 residues. Assay used: immunoSEQ multiplex PCR; TCRdb lists only in-frame clones, some missing. The sample holds 90,000 to 120,000 clones, less than 80% seen once. Recent vaccinations or acute infections were absent in the healthy HIV-negative adult donors. These data are taken from a study of shared clonotypes between healthy human individuals. Study findings and constraints: Relative to memory subsets, naive subsets generally showed larger estimated richness.

V gene TRBV27 combines with J gene TRBJ2-3; no clear D gene. Sequenced sample: memory CD8+ T cells sorted from blood. Documented subset: CD45RO+ cells pooled with CCR7-negative TemRA cells. The clonotype was recovered from a woman aged 30 to 39 in good health. CDR3 residues: CASSSDFLHTDTQYF. The CDR3 DNA follows: TGTGCCAGCAGTTCAGACTTTTTACACACAGATACGCAGTATTTT.